This TCR beta chain was documented in a study of blood T cell repertoires in COVID-19. Study background: Material from acute and convalescent COVID-19 was sourced from the United States, Italy and Spain. T cells, B-cell-depleted T cells, or PBMCs provided the cDNA or gDNA that served as material.

CDR3 size: 14 residues. Germline CDR1 is MDHEN and CDR2 is SYDVKM. Losses at the gene ends were 6 bases for V and 10 bases for J; bases not matched to a gene: 10. Using immunoSEQ multiplex PCR, the repertoire was profiled, and TCRdb retains in-frame clones only, with some absent. The table lists 120,000 or so clones, about 86% of them singletons. There are a few counts of this clone. This chain joins TRBV28 and TRBJ1-4, with 8 bases fitting TRBD1. Sequencing was done on a sample of peripheral blood. The receptor comes from a woman aged 50 to 60 with active or convalescent COVID-19. CDR3 sequence: CASSTGQEGRKLFF. DNA for the CDR3: TGTGCCAGCAGCACGGGACAGGAAGGTCGAAAACTGTTTTTT.